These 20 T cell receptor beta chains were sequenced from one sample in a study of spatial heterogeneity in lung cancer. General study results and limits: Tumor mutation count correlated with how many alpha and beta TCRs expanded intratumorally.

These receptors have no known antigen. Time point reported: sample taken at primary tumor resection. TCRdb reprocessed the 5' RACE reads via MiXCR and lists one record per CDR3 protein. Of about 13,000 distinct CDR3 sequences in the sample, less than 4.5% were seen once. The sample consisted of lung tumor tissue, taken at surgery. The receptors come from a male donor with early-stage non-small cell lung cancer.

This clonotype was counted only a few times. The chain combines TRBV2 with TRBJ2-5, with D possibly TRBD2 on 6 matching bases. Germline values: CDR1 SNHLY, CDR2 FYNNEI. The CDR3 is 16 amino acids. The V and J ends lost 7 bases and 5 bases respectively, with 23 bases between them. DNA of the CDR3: TGTGCCAGCAAAGCGTCCGGGACTCTCGAGGGGGAGACCCAGTACTTC. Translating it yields CASKASGTLEGETQYF.

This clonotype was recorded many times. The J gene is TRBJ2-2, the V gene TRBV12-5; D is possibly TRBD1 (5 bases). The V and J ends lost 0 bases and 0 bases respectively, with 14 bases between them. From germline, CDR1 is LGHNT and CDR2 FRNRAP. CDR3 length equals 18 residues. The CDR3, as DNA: TGTGCTAGTGGTTTGGTCCCAGACGGACACACGAACACCGGGGAGCTGTTTTTT. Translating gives CASGLVPDGHTNTGELFF.

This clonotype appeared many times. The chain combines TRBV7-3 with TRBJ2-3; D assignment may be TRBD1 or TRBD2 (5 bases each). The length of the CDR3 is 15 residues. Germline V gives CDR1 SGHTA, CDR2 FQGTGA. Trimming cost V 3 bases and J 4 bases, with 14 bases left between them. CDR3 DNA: TGTGCCAGCAGCTTTCGGGGCAAGCCCGCAGATACGCAGTATTTT. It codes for CASSFRGKPADTQYF.

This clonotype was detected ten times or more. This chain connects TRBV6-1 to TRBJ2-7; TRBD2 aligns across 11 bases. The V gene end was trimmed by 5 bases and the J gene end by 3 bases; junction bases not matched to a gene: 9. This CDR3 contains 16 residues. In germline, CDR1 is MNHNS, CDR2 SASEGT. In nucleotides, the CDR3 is TGTGCCAGCAGTCTTGCCGGGACTAGCGGTTACTACGAGCAGTACTTC. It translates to CASSLAGTSGYYEQYF.

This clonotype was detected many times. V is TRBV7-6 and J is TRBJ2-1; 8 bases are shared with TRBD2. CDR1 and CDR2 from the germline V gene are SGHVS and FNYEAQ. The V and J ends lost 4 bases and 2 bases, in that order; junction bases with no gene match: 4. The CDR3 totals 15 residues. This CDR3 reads CASSSGTRPYNEQFF. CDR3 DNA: TGTGCCAGCAGCTCTGGGACTAGGCCCTACAATGAGCAGTTCTTC.

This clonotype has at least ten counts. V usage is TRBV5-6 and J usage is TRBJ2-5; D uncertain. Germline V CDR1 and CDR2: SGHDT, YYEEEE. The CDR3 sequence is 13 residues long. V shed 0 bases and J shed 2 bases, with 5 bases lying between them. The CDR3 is CASSLVQQETQYF. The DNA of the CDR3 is TGTGCCAGCAGCTTGGTACAGCAAGAGACCCAGTACTTC.

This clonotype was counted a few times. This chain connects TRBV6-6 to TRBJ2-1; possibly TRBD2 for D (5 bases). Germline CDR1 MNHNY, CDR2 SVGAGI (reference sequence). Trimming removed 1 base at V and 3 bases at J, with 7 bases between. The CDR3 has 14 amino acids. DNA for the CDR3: TGTGCCAGCAGTTACTATGAGGGCTACAATGAGCAGTTCTTC. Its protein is CASSYYEGYNEQFF.

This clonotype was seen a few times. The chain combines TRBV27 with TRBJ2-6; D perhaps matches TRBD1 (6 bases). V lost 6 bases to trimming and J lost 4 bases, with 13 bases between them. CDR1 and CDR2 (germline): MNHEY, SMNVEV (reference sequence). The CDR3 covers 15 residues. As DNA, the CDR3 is TGTGCCAGCAGCATCAGGGGTTCCGGGGCCAACGTCCTGACTTTC. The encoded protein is CASSIRGSGANVLTF.

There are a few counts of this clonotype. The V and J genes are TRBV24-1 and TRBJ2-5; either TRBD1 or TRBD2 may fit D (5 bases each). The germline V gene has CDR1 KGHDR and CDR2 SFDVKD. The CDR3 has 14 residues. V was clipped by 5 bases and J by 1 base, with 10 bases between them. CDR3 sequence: CATSGGPLQETQYF. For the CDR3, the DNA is TGTGCCACCAGTGGGGGACCCCTCCAAGAGACCCAGTACTTC.

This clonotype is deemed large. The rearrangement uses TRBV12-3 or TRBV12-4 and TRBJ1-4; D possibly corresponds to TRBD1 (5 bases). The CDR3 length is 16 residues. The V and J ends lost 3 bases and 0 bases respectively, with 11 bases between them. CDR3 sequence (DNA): TGTGCCAGCAGTTTTTATCAGGGATCAACTAATGAAAAACTGTTTTTT. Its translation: CASSFYQGSTNEKLFF.

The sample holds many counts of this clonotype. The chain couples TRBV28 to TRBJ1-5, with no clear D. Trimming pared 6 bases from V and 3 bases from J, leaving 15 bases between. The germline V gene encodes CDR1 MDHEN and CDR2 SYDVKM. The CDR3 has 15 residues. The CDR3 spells CASSPERQNNQPQHF. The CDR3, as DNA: TGTGCCAGCAGCCCAGAGCGGCAGAACAATCAGCCCCAGCATTTT.

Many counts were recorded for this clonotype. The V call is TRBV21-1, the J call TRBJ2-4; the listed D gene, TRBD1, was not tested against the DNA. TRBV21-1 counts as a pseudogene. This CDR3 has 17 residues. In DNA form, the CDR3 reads TGTGCCAGCAGCACTGAGGGACAGGTGATAGCCAAAAACATTCAGTACTTC. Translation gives CASSTEGQVIAKNIQYF.

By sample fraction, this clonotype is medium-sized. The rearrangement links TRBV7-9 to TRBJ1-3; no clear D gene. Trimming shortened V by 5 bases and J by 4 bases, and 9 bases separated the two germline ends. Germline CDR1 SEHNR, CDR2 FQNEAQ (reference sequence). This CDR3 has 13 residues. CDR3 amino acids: CASSSDTGNTIYF. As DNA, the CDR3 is TGTGCCAGCAGCAGTGACACGGGAAACACCATATATTTT.

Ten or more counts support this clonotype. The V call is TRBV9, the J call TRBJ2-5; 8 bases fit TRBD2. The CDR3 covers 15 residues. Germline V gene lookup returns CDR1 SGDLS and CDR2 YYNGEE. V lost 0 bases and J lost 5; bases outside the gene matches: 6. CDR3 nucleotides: TGTGCCAGCAGCGTAGTAGCGGGGTTTTGGGAGACCCAGTACTTC. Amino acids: CASSVVAGFWETQYF.

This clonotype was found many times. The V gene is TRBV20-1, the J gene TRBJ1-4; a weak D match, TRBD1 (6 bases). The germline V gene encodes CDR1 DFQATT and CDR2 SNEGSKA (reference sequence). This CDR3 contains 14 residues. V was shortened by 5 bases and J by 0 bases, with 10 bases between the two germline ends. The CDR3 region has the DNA TGCAGTGCTCCGGACAGCTCAACTAATGAAAAACTGTTTTTT. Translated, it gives CSAPDSSTNEKLFF.

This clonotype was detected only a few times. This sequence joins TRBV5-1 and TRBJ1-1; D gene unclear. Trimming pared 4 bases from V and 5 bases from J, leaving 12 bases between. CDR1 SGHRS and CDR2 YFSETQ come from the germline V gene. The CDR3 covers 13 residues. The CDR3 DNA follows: TGCGCCAGCAGCCCCGTTCGTGGTACTGAAGCTTTCTTT. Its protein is CASSPVRGTEAFF.

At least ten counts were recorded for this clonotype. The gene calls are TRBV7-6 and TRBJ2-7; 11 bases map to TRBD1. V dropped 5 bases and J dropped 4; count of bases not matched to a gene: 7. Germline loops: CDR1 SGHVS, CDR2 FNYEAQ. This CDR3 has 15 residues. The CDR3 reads CASSPRGQGAYEQYF. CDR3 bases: TGTGCCAGCAGCCCCCGAGGACAGGGGGCTTACGAGCAGTACTTC.

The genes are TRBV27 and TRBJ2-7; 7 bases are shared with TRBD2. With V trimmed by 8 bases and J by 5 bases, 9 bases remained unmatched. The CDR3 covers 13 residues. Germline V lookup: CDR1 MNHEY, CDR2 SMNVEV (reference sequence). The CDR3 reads CASQRAGRDEQYF. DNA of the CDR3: TGTGCCAGCCAACGGGCAGGGAGGGACGAGCAGTACTTC.

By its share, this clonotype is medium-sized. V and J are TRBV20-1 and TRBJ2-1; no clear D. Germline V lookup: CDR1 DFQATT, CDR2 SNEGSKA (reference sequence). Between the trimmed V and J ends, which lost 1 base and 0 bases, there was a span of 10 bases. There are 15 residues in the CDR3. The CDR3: CSARGGRSSYNEQFF. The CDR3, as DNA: TGCAGTGCTAGAGGTGGAAGGAGCTCCTACAATGAGCAGTTCTTC.

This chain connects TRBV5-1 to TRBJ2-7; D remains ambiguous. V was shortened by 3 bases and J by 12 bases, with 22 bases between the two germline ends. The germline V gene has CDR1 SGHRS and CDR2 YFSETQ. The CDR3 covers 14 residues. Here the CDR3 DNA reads TGCGCCAGCAGCTCTGGCCAGCTCTTTACTCGTGGGTACGTC. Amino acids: CASSSGQLFTRGYV.